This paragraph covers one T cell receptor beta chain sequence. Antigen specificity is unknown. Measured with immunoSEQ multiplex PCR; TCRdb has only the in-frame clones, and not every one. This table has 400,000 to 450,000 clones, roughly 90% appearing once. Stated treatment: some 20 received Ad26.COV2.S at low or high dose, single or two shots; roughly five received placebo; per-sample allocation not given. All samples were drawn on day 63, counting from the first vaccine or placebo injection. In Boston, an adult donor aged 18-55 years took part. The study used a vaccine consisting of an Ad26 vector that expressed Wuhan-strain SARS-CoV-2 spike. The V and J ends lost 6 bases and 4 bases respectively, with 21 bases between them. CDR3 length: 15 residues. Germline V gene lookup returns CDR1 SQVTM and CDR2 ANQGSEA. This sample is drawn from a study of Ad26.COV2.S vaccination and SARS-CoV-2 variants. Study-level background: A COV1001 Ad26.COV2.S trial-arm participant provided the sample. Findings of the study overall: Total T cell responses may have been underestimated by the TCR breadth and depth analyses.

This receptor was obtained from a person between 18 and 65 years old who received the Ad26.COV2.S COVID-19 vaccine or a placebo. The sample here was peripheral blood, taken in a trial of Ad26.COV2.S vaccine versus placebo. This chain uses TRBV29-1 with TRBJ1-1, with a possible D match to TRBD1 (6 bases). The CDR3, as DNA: TGCAGCGTAACAGGGAGCGGGCCACCGGGCACTGAAGCTTTCTTT. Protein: CSVTGSGPPGTEAFF.